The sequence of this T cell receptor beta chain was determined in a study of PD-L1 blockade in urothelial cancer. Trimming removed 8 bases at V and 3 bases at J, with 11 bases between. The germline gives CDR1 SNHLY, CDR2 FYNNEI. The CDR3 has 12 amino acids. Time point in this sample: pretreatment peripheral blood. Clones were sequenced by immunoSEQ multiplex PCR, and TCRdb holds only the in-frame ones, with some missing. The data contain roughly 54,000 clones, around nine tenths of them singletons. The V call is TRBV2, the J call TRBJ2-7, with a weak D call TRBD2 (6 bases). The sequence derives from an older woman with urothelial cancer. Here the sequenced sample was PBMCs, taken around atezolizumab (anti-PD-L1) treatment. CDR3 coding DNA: TGTGCCAGCTGGGGACTCAACTACGAGCAGTACTTC. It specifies CASWGLNYEQYF.